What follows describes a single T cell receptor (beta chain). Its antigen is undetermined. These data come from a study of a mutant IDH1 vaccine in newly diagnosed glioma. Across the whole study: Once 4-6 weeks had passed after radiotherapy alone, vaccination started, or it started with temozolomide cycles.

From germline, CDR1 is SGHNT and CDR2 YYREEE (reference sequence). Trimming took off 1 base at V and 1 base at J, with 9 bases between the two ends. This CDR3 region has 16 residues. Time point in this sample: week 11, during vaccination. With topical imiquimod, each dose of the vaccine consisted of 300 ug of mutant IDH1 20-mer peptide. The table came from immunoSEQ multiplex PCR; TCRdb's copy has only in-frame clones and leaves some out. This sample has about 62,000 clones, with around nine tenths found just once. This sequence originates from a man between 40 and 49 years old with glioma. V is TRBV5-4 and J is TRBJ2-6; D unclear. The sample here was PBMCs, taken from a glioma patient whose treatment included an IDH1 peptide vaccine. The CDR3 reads CASSLLRVSGANVLTF. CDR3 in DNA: TGTGCCAGCAGCTTGCTTCGGGTTTCTGGGGCCAACGTCCTGACTTTC.